Below are 6 T cell receptor beta chains sequenced from a single sample in a study of regulatory T cells in long-lasting Graves disease. To make TCR beta libraries, researchers used iRepertoire HTBI primers and Arm-PCR of CDR3 regions. One entry per CDR3 protein results from TCRdb running MiXCR on the multiplex PCR reads. Of 450,000 to 600,000 distinct CDR3 sequences listed, 13% were seen once; the top ten hold 8% to 10%. The time point: newly diagnosed GD, antithyroid drugs for less than 3 months. Preparation of the TCR library used RNA extracted from PBMCs. This sample was shared with a second study, whose subject was T cells in Graves' hyperthyroidism and ophthalmopathy.

Sequences were derived from peripheral blood mononuclear cells (PBMCs), sampled at new diagnosis, from a patient treated with antithyroid drugs. The receptors come from a man in his thirties or forties with Graves disease.

This clonotype was seen ten or more times. The rearrangement links TRBV20-1 to TRBJ1-1; D uncertain. The CDR3 extends over 14 amino acids. V shed 0 bases and J shed 2 bases, with 10 bases lying between them. Germline lookup yields CDR1 DFQATT and CDR2 SNEGSKA (reference sequence). In DNA form, the CDR3 reads TGCAGTGCTAGAGATAGGCAGTACAACACTGAAGCTTTCTTT. This gives the protein CSARDRQYNTEAFF.

A few counts support this clonotype. CDR3 sequence reads: CATSDLEVDNEQFF. CDR3 nucleotides: TGTGCCACCAGTGATTTAGAGGTCGACAATGAGCAGTTCTTC. This chain uses TRBV24-1 with TRBJ2-1, with D hard to call. The CDR3 extends over 14 amino acids. From germline, CDR1 is KGHDR and CDR2 SFDVKD. V lost 1 base to trimming and J lost 5 bases, with 8 bases between them.

This clonotype has ten or more counts. The chain recombines TRBV12-3 or TRBV12-4 with TRBJ2-2; no definite D call. V was clipped by 6 bases and J by 8 bases, with 10 bases between them. The CDR3 runs to 12 residues. CDR3 residues: CASSLLGGELFF. The DNA for the CDR3 is TGTGCCAGCAGCTTACTGGGGGGGGAGCTGTTTTTT.

The sample holds a few counts of this clonotype. The V gene is TRBV5-1, the J gene TRBJ2-5; D remains unclear. V lost 0 bases and J 1 base, leaving 10 bases between the germline ends. The CDR3 is made up of 15 amino acids. Germline V CDR1 and CDR2: SGHRS, YFSETQ. For the CDR3, the DNA is TGCGCCAGCAGCTTGGCCTCTACAGCCCAAGAGACCCAGTACTTC. Amino acid sequence: CASSLASTAQETQYF.

The J gene is TRBJ2-7, the V gene TRBV5-1; D not resolved. The ends were cut back, 1 base at V and 5 bases at J, with 10 bases in the middle. Germline V gives CDR1 SGHRS, CDR2 YFSETQ. This CDR3 comprises 13 residues. This chain's CDR3 is CASSLLSGNEQYF. CDR3 in DNA: TGCGCCAGCAGCTTGTTGAGTGGGAACGAGCAGTACTTC.

The table lists this clonotype with a few counts. The chain combines TRBV27 with TRBJ2-7, with D tentatively TRBD1 or TRBD2 (6 bases each). CDR3 length equals 16 residues. Trimming shortened V by 5 bases and J by 3 bases, and 20 bases separated the two germline ends. Germline CDR1 reads MNHEY; CDR2 reads SMNVEV (reference sequence). CDR3 nucleotides: TGTGCCAGCAGTACCCTGGGGGCGGGACCAAACTACGAGCAGTACTTC. Its protein product is CASSTLGAGPNYEQYF.